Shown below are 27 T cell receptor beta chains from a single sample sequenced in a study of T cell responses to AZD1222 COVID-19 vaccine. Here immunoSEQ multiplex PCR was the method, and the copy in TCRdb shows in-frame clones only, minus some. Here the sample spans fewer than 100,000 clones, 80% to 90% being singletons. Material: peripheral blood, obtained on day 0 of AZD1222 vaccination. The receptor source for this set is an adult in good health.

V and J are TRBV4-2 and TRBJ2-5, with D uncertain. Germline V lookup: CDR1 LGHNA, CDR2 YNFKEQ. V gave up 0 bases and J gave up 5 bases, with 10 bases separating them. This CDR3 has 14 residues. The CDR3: CASSQDEQYETQYF. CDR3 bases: TGTGCCAGCAGCCAAGATGAGCAGTATGAGACCCAGTACTTC.

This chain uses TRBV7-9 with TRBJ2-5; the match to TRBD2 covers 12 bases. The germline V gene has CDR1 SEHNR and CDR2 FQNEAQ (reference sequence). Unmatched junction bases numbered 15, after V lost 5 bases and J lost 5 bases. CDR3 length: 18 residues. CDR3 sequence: CASSLLTPTGTSGETQYF. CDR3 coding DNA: TGTGCCAGCAGCCTTCTAACACCAACCGGGACTAGCGGGGAGACCCAGTACTTC. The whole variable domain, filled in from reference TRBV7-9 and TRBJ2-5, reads DTGVSQNPRHKITKRGQNVTFRCDPISEHNRLYWYRQTLGQGPEFLTYFQNEAQLEKSRLLSDRFSAERPKGSFSTLEIQRTEQGDSAMYLCASSLLTPTGTSGETQYFGPGTRLLVL.

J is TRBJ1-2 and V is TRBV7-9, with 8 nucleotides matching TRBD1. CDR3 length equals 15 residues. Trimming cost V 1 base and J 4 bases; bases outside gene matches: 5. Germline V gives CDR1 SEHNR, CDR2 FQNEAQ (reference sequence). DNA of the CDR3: TGTGCCAGCAGCTTAGGCTCAGGGGGCGTCTATGGCTACACCTTC. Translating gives CASSLGSGGVYGYTF.

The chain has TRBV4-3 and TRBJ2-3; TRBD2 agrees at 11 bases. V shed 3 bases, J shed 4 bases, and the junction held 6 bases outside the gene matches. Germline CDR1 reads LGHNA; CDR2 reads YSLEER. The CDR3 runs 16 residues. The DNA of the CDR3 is TGCGCCAGCAGCCAGCAGACTAGCGGGAACCCAGATACGCAGTATTTT. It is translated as CASSQQTSGNPDTQYF.

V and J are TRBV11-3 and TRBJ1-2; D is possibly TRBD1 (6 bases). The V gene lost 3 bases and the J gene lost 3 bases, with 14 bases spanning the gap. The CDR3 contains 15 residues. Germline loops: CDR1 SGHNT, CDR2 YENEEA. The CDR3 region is CASSFKGGWDYGYTF. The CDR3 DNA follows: TGTGCCAGCAGCTTTAAGGGGGGTTGGGACTATGGCTACACCTTC.

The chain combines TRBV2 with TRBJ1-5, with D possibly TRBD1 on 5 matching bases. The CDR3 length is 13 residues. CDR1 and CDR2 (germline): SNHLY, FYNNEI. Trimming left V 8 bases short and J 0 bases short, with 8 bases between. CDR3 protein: CASRRGSNQPQHF. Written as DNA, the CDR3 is TGTGCCAGCCGGAGGGGTAGCAATCAGCCCCAGCATTTT.

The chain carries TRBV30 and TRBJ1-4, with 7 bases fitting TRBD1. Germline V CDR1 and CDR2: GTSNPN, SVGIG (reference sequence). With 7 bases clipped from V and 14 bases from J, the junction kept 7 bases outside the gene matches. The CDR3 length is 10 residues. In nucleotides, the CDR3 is TGTGCCTACCAGGGGGTTCGGCTGTTTTTT. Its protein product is CAYQGVRLFF. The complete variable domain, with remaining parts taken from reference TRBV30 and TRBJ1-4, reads SQTIHQWPATLVQPVGSPLSLECTVEGTSNPNLYWYRQAAGRGLQLLFYSVGIGQISSEVPQNLSASRPQDRQFILSSKKLLLSDSGFYLCAYQGVRLFFGSGTQLSVL.

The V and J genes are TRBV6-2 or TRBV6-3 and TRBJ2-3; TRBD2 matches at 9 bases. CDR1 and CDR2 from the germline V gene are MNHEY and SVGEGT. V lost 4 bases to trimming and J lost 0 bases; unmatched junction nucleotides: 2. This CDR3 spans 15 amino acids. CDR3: CASSWLAGSTDTQYF. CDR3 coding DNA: TGTGCCAGCAGTTGGCTAGCGGGGAGCACAGATACGCAGTATTTT.

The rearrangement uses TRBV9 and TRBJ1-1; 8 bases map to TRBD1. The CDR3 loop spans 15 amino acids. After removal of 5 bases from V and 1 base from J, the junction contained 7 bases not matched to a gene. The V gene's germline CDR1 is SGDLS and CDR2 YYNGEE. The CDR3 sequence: CASRETGTGNTEAFF. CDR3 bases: TGTGCCAGCAGGGAAACCGGGACAGGGAACACTGAAGCTTTCTTT.

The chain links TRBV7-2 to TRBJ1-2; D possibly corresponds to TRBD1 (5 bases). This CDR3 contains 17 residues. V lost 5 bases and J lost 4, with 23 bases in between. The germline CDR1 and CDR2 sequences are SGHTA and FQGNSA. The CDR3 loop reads CASSPWIGASIGYGYTF. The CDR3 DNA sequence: TGTGCCAGCAGCCCCTGGATCGGGGCCTCCATCGGCTATGGCTACACCTTC.

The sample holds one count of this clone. CDR3 DNA sequence: TGCGCCAGCAGCTCACCGGGGGGAGATACGCAGTATTTT. Encoded protein: CASSSPGGDTQYF. This chain links TRBV5-1 with TRBJ2-3; 7 bases line up with TRBD2. Losses at the gene ends were 3 bases for V and 5 bases for J; bases not matched to a gene: 3. CDR1 SGHRS and CDR2 YFSETQ come from the germline V gene. The CDR3 consists of 13 residues.

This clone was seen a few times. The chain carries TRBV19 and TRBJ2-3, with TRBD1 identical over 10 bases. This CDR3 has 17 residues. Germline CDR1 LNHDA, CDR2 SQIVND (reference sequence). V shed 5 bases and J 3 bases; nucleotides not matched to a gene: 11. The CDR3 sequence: CASSSDRTGGRTDTQYF. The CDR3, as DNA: TGTGCCAGTAGTTCGGATCGGACAGGGGGGAGGACAGATACGCAGTATTTT. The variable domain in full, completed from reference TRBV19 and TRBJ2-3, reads DGGITQSPKYLFRKEGQNVTLSCEQNLNHDAMYWYRQDPGQGLRLIYYSQIVNDFQKGDIAEGYSVSREKKESFPLTVTSAQKNPTAFYLCASSSDRTGGRTDTQYFGPGTRLTVL.

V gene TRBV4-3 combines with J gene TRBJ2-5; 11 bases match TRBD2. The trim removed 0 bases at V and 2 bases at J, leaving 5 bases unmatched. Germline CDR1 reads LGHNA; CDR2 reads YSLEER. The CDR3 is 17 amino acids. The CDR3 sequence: CASSQDPSGGQQETQYF. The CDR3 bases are TGCGCCAGCAGCCAAGATCCTAGCGGGGGGCAACAAGAGACCCAGTACTTC.

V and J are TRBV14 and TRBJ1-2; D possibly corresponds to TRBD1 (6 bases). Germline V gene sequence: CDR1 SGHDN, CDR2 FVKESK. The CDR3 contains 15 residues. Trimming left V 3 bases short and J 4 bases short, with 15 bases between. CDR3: CASSQAPGQGYGYTF. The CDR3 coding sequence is TGTGCCAGCAGCCAGGCCCCGGGACAAGGCTATGGCTACACCTTC. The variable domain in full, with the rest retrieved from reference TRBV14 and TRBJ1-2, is EAGVTQFPSHSVIEKGQTVTLRCDPISGHDNLYWYRRVMGKEIKFLLHFVKESKQDESGMPNNRFLAERTGGTYSTLKVQPAELEDSGVYFCASSQAPGQGYGYTFGSGTRLTVV.

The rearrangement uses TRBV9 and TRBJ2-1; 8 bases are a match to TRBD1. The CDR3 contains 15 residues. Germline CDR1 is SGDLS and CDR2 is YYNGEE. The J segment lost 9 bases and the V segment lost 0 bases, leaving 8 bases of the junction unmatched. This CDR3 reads CASSVVGAGGGEQFF. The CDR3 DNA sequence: TGTGCCAGCAGCGTAGTCGGGGCAGGGGGCGGTGAGCAGTTCTTC.

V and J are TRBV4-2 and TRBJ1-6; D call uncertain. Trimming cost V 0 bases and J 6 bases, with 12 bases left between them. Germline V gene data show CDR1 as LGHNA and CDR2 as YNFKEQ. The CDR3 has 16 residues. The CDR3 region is CASSQDLYSANSPLHF. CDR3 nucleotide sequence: TGTGCCAGCAGCCAAGATCTGTACAGTGCTAATTCACCCCTCCACTTT.

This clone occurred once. CDR3 in DNA: TGTGCCAGTACCCCCCAGGGACAGGGGCACTACGAGCAGTACTTC. Amino acids: CASTPQGQGHYEQYF. The chain is built from TRBV19 and TRBJ2-7; 10 nucleotides align to TRBD1. Germline lookup yields CDR1 LNHDA and CDR2 SQIVND (reference sequence). V lost 7 bases and J lost 3; bases outside the gene matches: 9. This CDR3 region has 15 residues.

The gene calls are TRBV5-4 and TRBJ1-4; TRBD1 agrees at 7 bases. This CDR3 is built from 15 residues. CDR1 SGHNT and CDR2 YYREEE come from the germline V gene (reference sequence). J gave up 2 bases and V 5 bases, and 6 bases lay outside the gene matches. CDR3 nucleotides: TGTGCCAGCAGTCCTACAGGGGTGACTAATGAAAAACTGTTTTTT. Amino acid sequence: CASSPTGVTNEKLFF. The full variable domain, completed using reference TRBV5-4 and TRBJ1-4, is ETGVTQSPTHLIKTRGQQVTLRCSSQSGHNTVSWYQQALGQGPQFIFQYYREEENGRGNFPPRFSGLQFPNYSSELNVNALELDDSALYLCASSPTGVTNEKLFFGSGTQLSVL.

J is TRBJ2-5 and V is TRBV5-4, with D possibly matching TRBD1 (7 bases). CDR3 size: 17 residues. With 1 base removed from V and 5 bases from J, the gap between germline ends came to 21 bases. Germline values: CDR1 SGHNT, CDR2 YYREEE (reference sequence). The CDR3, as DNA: TGTGCCAGCAGCTTGAGGAGGGGGCTCCCGGTGGGGGAGACCCAGTACTTC. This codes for CASSLRRGLPVGETQYF.

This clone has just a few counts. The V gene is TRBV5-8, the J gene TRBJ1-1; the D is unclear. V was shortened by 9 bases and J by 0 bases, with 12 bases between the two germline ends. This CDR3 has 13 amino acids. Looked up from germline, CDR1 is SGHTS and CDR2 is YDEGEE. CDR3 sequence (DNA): TGTGCCATCGATGACGGATTGAACACTGAAGCTTTCTTT. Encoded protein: CAIDDGLNTEAFF. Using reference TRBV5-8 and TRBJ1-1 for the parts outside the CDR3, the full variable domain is EAGVTQSPTHLIKTRGQQATLRCSPISGHTSVYWYQQALGLGLQFLLWYDEGEERNRGNFPPRFSGRQFPNYSSELNVNALELEDSALYLCAIDDGLNTEAFFGQGTRLTVV.

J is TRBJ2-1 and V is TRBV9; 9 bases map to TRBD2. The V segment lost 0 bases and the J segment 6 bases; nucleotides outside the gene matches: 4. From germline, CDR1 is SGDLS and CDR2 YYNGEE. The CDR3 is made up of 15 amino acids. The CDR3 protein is CASSVGGGAGNEQFF. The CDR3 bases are TGTGCCAGCAGCGTAGGCGGGGGGGCAGGCAATGAGCAGTTCTTC.

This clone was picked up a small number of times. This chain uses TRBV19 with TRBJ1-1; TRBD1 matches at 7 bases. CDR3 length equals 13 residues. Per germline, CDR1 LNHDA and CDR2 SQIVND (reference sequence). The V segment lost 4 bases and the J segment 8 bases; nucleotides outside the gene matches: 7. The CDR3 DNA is TGTGCCAGTAGTAGGGGGACAGTATACGAAGCTTTCTTT. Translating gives CASSRGTVYEAFF.

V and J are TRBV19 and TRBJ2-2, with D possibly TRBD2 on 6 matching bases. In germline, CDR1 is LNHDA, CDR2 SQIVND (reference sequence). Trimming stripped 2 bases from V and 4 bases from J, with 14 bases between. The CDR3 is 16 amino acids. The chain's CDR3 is CASSISRRTITGELFF. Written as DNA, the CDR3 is TGTGCCAGTAGTATATCACGGAGGACTATCACCGGGGAGCTGTTTTTT.

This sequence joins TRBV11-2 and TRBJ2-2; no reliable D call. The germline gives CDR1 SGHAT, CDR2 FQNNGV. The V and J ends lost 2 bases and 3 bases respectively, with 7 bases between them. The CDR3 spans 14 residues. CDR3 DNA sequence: TGTGCCAGCAGCTTACAGGAGTACACCGGGGAGCTGTTTTTT. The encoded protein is CASSLQEYTGELFF.

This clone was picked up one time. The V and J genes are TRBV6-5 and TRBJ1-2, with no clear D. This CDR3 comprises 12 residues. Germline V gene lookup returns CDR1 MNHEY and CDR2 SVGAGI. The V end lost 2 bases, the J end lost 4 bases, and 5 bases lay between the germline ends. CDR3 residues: CASSYTGYGYTF. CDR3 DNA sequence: TGTGCCAGCAGTTACACGGGCTATGGCTACACCTTC.

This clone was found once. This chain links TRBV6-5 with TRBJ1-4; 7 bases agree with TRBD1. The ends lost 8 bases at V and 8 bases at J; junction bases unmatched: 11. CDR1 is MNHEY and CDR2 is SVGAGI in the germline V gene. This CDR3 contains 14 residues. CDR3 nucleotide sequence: TGTGCCAGCCGCAAGGGGGCGCCAGAAGAAAAACTGTTTTTT. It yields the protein CASRKGAPEEKLFF.

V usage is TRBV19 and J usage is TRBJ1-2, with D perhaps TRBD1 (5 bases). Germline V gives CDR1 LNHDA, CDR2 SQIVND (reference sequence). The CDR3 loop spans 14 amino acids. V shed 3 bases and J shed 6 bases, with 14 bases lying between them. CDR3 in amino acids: CASSIGPGVNGYTF. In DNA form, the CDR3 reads TGTGCCAGTAGTATCGGGCCGGGGGTAAATGGCTACACCTTC.